The 8 T cell receptor beta chains below come from one sample, sequenced in a study of blood T cells in healthy people across ages. PCR was performed a second time for about 7 to 12 cycles using a sample-barcoded 5' primer and a J-beta primer mix. Using its own MiXCR run on the 5' RACE reads, TCRdb lists one record per CDR3 protein. The data contain hundreds of thousands of distinct CDR3 sequences, approximately 53% of them singletons. Sequences were obtained from blood. The receptors come from a middle-aged man in good health.

This clonotype was detected a few times. The rearrangement links TRBV6-6 to TRBJ2-1; 8 nucleotides match TRBD2. The V segment lost 5 bases and the J segment 8 bases; nucleotides outside the gene matches: 5. This CDR3 is built from 13 residues. Per germline, CDR1 MNHNY and CDR2 SVGAGI (reference sequence). The CDR3 DNA reads as TGTGCCAGCAGTGGACTAGCCTCGGATGAGCAGTTCTTC. Its translation: CASSGLASDEQFF.

This clonotype was picked up a small number of times. The genes are TRBV9 and TRBJ2-1; D possibly corresponds to TRBD2 (6 bases). The CDR3 extends over 16 amino acids. V was clipped by 0 bases and J by 9 bases, with 19 bases between them. The germline V gene has CDR1 SGDLS and CDR2 YYNGEE. This chain's CDR3 is CASSVAPGLLIGEQFF. The CDR3 DNA reads TGTGCCAGCAGCGTAGCCCCGGGACTGCTGATAGGTGAGCAGTTCTTC.

This chain links TRBV6-5 with TRBJ2-7, with 10 positions matching TRBD1. The CDR3 consists of 15 residues. Germline loops: CDR1 MNHEY, CDR2 SVGAGI. Trimming took 2 bases from V and 3 from J; bases not matched to a gene: 4. As DNA, the CDR3 is TGTGCCAGCAGTTACGTGGGACAGGGGAACTACGAGCAGTACTTC. It yields the protein CASSYVGQGNYEQYF.

This chain connects TRBV7-2 to TRBJ2-1; D perhaps matches TRBD2 (6 bases). Germline V gives CDR1 SGHTA, CDR2 FQGNSA. V dropped 2 bases and J dropped 6 bases, with 11 bases sitting between them. The CDR3 runs 14 residues. The chain's CDR3 is CASSLSLAINEQFF. CDR3 nucleotide sequence: TGTGCCAGCAGCTTAAGCCTAGCGATCAATGAGCAGTTCTTC.

This clonotype was detected many times. This sequence joins TRBV7-9 and TRBJ1-2; 8 nucleotides line up with TRBD1. Looked up from germline, CDR1 is SEHNR and CDR2 is FQNEAQ (reference sequence). This CDR3 is built from 15 residues. V lost 6 bases and J lost 4; bases outside the gene matches: 10. Here the CDR3 reads CASSDRGANIYGYTF. CDR3 DNA: TGTGCCAGCAGTGACAGGGGCGCTAATATCTATGGCTACACCTTC.

The V gene is TRBV12-3 or TRBV12-4, the J gene TRBJ2-3, with TRBD2 identical over 10 bases. This CDR3 has 15 amino acids. J was trimmed by 7 bases and V by 2 bases; bases with no gene match: 6. The DNA for the CDR3 is TGTGCCAGCAGTTTAACAGCGGGAGGGACCCATACGCAGTATTTT. Amino acids: CASSLTAGGTHTQYF.

The chain recombines TRBV20-1 with TRBJ2-7, with 10 bases fitting TRBD1. This CDR3 is 14 amino acids long. With 4 bases clipped from V and 0 bases from J, the junction kept 3 bases outside the gene matches. The germline V gene has CDR1 DFQATT and CDR2 SNEGSKA (reference sequence). CDR3 region: CSATGTGDSYEQYF. In DNA, the CDR3 is TGCAGTGCTACCGGGACAGGGGACTCCTACGAGCAGTACTTC.

The sample holds one count of this clonotype. The V gene is TRBV28, the J gene TRBJ2-5, with D perhaps TRBD1 or TRBD2 (5 bases each). This CDR3 has 15 amino acids. V lost 11 bases, J lost 4 bases, and 23 bases lay in between. CDR1 and CDR2 (germline): MDHEN, SYDVKM. The CDR3 coding sequence is TGTGCCTGCAAGTATAAGGGACGCTTACGAGAGACCCAGTACTTC. This gives the protein CACKYKGRLRETQYF.